Listed below are T cell receptor beta chains from one sample, sequenced in a study of CD8+ T cells in alopecia areata. Sequenced by immunoSEQ multiplex PCR; TCRdb stores in-frame clones only, minus some. The sample includes some 150,000 clones, around 55% of them seen just once. The specimen was CD8+ T cells sorted from blood, collected at week 0. These receptors originate from a human donor with alopecia areata. Both conserved end residues are part of each CDR3. The D gene is left open where the match is weak. The listing skips clone size in some rows; elsewhere it reads once, few, many or a size class.

TRBV30	.	TRBJ2-2	.	CAWSVGHTGELFF	TGTGCCTGGAGTGTAGGGCACACCGGGGAGCTGTTTTTT
TRBV12-5	.	TRBJ1-1	.	CASGMDSNTEAFF	TGTGCTAGTGGTATGGACAGTAACACTGAAGCTTTCTTT
TRBV2	.	TRBJ2-3	.	CASSEISVGSTDTQYF	TGTGCCAGCAGTGAAATTTCCGTGGGAAGCACAGATACGCAGTATTTT
TRBV29-1	TRBD1	TRBJ2-7	.	CSGLGQDGYEQYF	TGCAGCGGGCTGGGACAGGATGGGTACGAGCAGTACTTC
TRBV29-1	TRBD1	TRBJ2-7	.	CSVVGEQGASPYEQYF	TGCAGCGTTGTAGGGGAACAGGGGGCCTCCCCCTACGAGCAGTACTTC
TRBV20-1	.	TRBJ1-1	.	CSVRGPTEAFF	TGCAGTGTCCGGGGGCCAACTGAAGCTTTCTTT
TRBV29-1	.	TRBJ1-2	few	CSVVTGGGYTF	TGCAGCGTTGTCACGGGCGGCGGCTACACCTTC
TRBV6-5	.	TRBJ2-2	once	CASSYSGPTTGELFF	TGTGCCAGCAGTTACTCCGGGCCGACCACCGGGGAGCTGTTTTTT
TRBV15	.	TRBJ2-1	.	CATSRSRDRNEQFF	TGTGCCACCAGCAGATCCAGAGACCGAAATGAGCAGTTCTTC
TRBV2	.	TRBJ1-1	.	CASRPGAEAFF	TGTGCCAGCAGGCCGGGGGCAGAAGCTTTCTTT
TRBV6-6	.	TRBJ2-3	.	CASTPGLDTQYF	TGTGCCAGCACTCCGGGACTCGATACGCAGTATTTT
TRBV19	.	TRBJ2-1	.	CASSIDLLVPAEQFF	TGTGCCAGTAGTATAGATCTACTGGTCCCCGCCGAGCAGTTCTTC
TRBV7-8	TRBD2	TRBJ2-7	.	CASSLASGFYEQYF	TGTGCCAGCAGCTTAGCTAGCGGGTTTTACGAGCAGTACTTC
TRBV19	TRBD1	TRBJ2-1	few	CASSIKDRGLENEQFF	TGTGCCAGTAGTATTAAGGACAGGGGGTTGGAGAATGAGCAGTTCTTC
TRBV27	.	TRBJ1-1	few	CASSFGDEAFF	TGTGCCAGCAGTTTCGGGGACGAGGCTTTCTTT
TRBV5-1	TRBD2	TRBJ2-7	.	CASSPGTSGGYEQYF	TGCGCCAGCAGCCCAGGGACTAGCGGGGGATACGAGCAGTACTTC
TRBV19	.	TRBJ1-1	few	CASQRNTEAFF	TGTGCCAGTCAGCGGAACACTGAAGCTTTCTTT
TRBV11-1	.	TRBJ2-5	.	CASSFNGRRQETQYF	TGTGCCAGCAGCTTTAACGGACGACGGCAAGAGACCCAGTACTTC
TRBV30	.	TRBJ1-1	.	CAGGDTEAFF	TGTGCCGGGGGCGACACTGAAGCTTTCTTT
TRBV9	TRBD2	TRBJ2-1	.	CASSDSGGARVEQFF	TGTGCCAGCAGCGATAGCGGGGGGGCTAGAGTGGAGCAGTTCTTC
TRBV5-1	.	TRBJ2-7	few	CASRTGGEQYF	TGCGCCAGCAGAACCGGCGGCGAGCAGTACTTC
TRBV5-1	.	TRBJ2-7	.	CASSLNNQGSEQYF	TGCGCCAGCAGCCTGAATAATCAGGGATCCGAGCAGTACTTC
TRBV15	.	TRBJ2-3	.	CAVPKLTGEGTDTQYF	TGTGCCGTTCCGAAACTGACAGGGGAGGGTACAGATACGCAGTATTTT